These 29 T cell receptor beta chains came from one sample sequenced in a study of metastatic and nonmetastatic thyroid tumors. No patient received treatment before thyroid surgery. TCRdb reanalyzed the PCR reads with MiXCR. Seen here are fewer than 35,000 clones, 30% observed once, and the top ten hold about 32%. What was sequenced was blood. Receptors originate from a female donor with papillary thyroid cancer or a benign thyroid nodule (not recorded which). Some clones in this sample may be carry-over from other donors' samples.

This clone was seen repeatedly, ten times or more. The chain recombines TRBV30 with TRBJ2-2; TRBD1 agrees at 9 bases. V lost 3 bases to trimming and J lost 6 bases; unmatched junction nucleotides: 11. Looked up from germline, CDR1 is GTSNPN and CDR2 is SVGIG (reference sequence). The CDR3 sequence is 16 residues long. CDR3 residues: CAWSLSPGQGSGELFF. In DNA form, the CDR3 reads TGTGCCTGGAGCCTATCCCCGGGACAGGGCTCCGGGGAGCTGTTTTTT.

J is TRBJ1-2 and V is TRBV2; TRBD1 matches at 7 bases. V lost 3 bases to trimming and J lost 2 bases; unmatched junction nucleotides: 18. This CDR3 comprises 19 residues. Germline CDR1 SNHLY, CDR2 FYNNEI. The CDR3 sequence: CASSEFSGTVPSSNYGYTF. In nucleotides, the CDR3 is TGTGCCAGCAGTGAGTTTTCTGGGACAGTCCCTTCTTCCAACTATGGCTACACCTTC.

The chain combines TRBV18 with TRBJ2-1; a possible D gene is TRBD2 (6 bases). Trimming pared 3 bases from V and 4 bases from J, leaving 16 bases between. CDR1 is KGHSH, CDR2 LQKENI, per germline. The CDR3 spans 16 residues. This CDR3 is CASSPRLAVTYNEQFF. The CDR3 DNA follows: TGTGCCAGCTCACCGAGGTTAGCGGTGACGTACAATGAGCAGTTCTTC. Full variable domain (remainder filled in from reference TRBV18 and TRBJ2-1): NAGVMQNPRHLVRRRGQEARLRCSPMKGHSHVYWYRQLPEEGLKFMVYLQKENIIDESGMPKERFSAEFPKEGPSILRIQQVVRGDSAAYFCASSPRLAVTYNEQFFGPGTRLTVL.

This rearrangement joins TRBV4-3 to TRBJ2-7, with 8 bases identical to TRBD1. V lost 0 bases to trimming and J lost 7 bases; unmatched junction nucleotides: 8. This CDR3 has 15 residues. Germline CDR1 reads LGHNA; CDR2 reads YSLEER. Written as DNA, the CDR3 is TGCGCCAGCAGCCAAGATTGGACAGGGAGAGATGAGCAGTACTTC. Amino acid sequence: CASSQDWTGRDEQYF.

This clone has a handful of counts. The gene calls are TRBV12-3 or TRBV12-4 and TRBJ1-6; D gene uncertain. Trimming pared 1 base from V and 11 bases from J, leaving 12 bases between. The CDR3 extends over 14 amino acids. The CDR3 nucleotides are TGTGCCAGCAGTTTAGAACCTAACTTGACACCCCTCCACTTT. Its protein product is CASSLEPNLTPLHF.

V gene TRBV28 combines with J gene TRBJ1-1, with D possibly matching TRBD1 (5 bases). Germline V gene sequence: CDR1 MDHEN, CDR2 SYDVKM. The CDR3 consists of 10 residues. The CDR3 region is CAGGYTEAFF. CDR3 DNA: TGTGCGGGGGGGTATACTGAAGCTTTCTTT.

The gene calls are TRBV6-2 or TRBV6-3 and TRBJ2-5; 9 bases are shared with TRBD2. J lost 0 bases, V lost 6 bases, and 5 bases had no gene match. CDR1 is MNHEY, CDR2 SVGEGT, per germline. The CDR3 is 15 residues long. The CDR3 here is CASRVTSGHQETQYF. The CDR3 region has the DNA TGTGCCAGCAGGGTAACTAGCGGGCACCAAGAGACCCAGTACTTC.

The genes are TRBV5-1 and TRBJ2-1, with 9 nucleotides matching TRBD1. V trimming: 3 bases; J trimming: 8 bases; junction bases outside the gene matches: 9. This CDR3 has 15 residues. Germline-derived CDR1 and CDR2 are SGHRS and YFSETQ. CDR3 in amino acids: CASSSGQGTGDEQFF. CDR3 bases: TGCGCCAGCAGCTCAGGACAGGGGACGGGGGATGAGCAGTTCTTC.

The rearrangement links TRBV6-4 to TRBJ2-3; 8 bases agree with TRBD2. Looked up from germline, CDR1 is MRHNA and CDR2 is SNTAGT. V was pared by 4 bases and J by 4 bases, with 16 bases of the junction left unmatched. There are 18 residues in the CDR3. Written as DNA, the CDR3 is TGTGCCAGCAGTGTAATGGGGGAGGTAGCGGGAATTTCAGATACGCAGTATTTT. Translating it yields CASSVMGEVAGISDTQYF.

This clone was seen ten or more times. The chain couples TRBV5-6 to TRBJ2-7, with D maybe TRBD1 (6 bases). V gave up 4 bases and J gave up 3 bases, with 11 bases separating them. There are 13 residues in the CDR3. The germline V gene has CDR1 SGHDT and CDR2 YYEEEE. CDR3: CASSHGTSYEQYF. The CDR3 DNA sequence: TGTGCCAGCAGCCACGGGACAAGCTACGAGCAGTACTTC.

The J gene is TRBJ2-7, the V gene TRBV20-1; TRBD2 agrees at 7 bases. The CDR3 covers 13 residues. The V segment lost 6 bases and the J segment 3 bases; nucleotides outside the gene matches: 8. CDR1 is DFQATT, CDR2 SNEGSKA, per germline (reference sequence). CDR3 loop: CSATGLDHYEQYF. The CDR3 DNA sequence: TGCAGTGCCACCGGACTAGACCACTACGAGCAGTACTTC.

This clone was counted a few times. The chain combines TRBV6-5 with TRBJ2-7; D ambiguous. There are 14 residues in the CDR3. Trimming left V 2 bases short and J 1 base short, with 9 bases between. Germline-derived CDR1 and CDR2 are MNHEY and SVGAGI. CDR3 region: CASSYASASYEQYF. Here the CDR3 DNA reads TGTGCCAGCAGTTACGCGTCCGCGTCCTACGAGCAGTACTTC.

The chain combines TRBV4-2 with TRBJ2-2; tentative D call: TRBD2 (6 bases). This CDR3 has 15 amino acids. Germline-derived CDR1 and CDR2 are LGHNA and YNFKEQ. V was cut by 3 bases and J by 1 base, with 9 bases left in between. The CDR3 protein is CASSQAGLNTGELFF. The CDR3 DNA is TGTGCCAGCAGCCAGGCGGGACTGAACACCGGGGAGCTGTTTTTT.

CDR3 protein: CASSQDAGTGGYNEQFF. The CDR3 DNA sequence: TGCGCCAGCAGCCAAGATGCCGGGACAGGGGGATACAATGAGCAGTTCTTC. The chain combines TRBV4-3 with TRBJ2-1; 11 bases align to TRBD1. The CDR3 extends over 17 amino acids. Germline values: CDR1 LGHNA, CDR2 YSLEER. The V gene end was trimmed by 0 bases and the J gene end by 4 bases; junction bases not matched to a gene: 5.

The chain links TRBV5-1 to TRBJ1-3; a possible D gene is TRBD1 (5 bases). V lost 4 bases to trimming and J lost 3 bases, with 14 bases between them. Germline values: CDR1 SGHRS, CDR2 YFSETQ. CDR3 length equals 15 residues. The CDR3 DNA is TGCGCCAGCAGCGAGGCGGCGGGGGTTGGAAACACCATATATTTT. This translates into CASSEAAGVGNTIYF.

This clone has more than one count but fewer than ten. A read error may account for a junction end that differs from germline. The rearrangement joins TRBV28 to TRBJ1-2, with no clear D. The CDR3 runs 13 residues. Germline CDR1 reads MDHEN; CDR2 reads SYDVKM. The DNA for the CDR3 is TGTGCCAGCAGCCCTCCGGGCCCGACTCTCCCACTCTTC. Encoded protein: CASSPPGPTLPLF.

This CDR3 reads CASSAFRTGGEQYF. CDR3 nucleotide sequence: TGTGCCAGCAGTGCATTCAGGACCGGCGGAGAGCAGTACTTC. The chain uses TRBV6-1 and TRBJ2-7; D is undetermined. The CDR3 totals 14 residues. The V gene's germline CDR1 is MNHNS and CDR2 SASEGT. V lost 4 bases, J lost 7 bases, and 17 bases lay in between.

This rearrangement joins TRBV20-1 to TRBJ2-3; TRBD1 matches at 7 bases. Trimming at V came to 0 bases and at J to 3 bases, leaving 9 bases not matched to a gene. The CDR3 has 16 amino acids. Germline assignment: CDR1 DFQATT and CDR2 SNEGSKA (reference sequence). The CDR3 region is CSARDLTGRGTDTQYF. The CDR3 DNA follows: TGCAGTGCTAGAGATTTGACAGGGAGAGGAACAGATACGCAGTATTTT.

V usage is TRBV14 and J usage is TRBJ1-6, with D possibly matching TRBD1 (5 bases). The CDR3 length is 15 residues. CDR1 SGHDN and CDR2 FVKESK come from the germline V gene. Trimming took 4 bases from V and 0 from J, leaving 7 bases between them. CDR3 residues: CASSLGGSYNSPLHF. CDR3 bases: TGTGCCAGCAGCCTCGGGGGCTCCTATAATTCACCCCTCCACTTT.

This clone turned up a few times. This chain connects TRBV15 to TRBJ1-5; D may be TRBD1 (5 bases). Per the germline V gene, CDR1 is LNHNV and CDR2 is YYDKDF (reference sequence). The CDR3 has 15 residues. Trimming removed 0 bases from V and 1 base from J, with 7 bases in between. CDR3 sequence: CATSREDMSNQPQHF. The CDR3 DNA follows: TGTGCCACCAGCAGAGAGGACATGAGCAATCAGCCCCAGCATTTT.

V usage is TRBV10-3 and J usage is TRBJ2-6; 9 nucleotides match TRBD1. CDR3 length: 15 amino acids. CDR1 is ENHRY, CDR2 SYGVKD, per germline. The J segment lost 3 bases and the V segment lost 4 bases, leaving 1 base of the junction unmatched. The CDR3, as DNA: TGTGCCATCAGTGGGGACAGGGTTGGGGCCAACGTCCTGACTTTC. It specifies CAISGDRVGANVLTF.

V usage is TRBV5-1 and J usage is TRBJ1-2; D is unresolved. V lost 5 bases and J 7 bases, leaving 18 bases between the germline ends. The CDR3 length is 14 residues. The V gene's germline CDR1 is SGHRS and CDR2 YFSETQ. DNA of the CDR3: TGCGCCAGCAGGGGGTGGGTAGGCTCCCTTGGCTACACCTTC. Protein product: CASRGWVGSLGYTF.

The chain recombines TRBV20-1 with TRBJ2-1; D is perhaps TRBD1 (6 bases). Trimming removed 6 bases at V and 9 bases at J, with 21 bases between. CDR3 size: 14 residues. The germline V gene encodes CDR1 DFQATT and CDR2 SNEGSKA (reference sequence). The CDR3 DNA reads TGCAGTGCAGGGATCGGGACAAGTTTTTCTGAGCAGTTCTTC. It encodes CSAGIGTSFSEQFF.

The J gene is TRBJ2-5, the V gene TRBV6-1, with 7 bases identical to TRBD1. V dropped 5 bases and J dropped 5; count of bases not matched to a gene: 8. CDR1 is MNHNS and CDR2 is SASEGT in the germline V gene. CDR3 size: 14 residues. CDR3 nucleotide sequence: TGTGCCAGCAGTCTGACAGGGATGGCGGAGACCCAGTACTTC. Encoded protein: CASSLTGMAETQYF.

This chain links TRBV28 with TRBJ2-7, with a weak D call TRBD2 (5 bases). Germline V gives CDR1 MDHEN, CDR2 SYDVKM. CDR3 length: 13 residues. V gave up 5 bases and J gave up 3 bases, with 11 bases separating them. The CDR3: CASSGGLGYEQYF. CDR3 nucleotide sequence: TGTGCCAGCAGTGGAGGCCTAGGCTACGAGCAGTACTTC. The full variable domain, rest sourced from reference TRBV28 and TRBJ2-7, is DVKVTQSSRYLVKRTGEKVFLECVQDMDHENMFWYRQDPGLGLRLIYFSYDVKMKEKGDIPEGYSVSREKKERFSLILESASTNQTSMYLCASSGGLGYEQYFGPGTRLTVT.

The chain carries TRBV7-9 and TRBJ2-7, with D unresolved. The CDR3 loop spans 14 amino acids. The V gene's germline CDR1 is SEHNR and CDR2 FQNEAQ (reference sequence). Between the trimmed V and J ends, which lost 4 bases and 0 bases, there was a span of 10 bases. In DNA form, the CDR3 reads TGTGCCAGCAGCTCGAGCTTAATCTCCTACGAGCAGTACTTC. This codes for CASSSSLISYEQYF.

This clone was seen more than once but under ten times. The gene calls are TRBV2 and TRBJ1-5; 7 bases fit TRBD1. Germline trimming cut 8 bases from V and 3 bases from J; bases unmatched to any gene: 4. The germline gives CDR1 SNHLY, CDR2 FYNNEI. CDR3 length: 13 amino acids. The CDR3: CASQGQTNQPQHF. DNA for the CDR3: TGTGCCAGCCAGGGACAGACCAATCAGCCCCAGCATTTT.

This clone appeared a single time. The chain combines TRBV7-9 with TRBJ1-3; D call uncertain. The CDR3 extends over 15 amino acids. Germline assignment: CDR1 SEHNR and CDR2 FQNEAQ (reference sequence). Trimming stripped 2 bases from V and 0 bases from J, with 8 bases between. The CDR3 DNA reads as TGTGCCAGCAGCTTAAGCAGAGCCTCTGGAAACACCATATATTTT. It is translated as CASSLSRASGNTIYF.

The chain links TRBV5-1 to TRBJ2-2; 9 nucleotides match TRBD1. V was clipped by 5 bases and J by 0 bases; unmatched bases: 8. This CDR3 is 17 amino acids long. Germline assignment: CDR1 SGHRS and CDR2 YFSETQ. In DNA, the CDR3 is TGCGCCAGCAGACCGGGACAGGGAGGCCCGAACACCGGGGAGCTGTTTTTT. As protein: CASRPGQGGPNTGELFF.